These 21 T cell receptor beta chains share one sample of origin, sequenced in a study of radiation and T cells in renal cell carcinoma. Produced via immunoSEQ multiplex PCR; TCRdb's table is partial and in-frame only. The repertoire holds around 94,000 clones, with 85% as singletons. Time point defined: blood 4 weeks post-SBRT, at nephrectomy. Treatment defined: 15 Gy SBRT to primary tumor, nephrectomy 4 weeks later. This material consisted of blood, taken from a patient whose treatment included radiotherapy and nephrectomy. The receptors were sampled from a man aged 45-65 years with renal cell carcinoma.

The chain combines TRBV12-5 with TRBJ2-7, with D perhaps matching TRBD1 or TRBD2 (6 bases each). Trimming removed 7 bases at V and 7 bases at J, with 23 bases between. This CDR3 has 15 residues. Per the germline V gene, CDR1 is LGHNT and CDR2 is FRNRAP. CDR3 region: CASEPGDGDSDEQYF. CDR3 DNA sequence: TGTGCTAGTGAACCAGGGGACGGGGACTCGGATGAGCAGTACTTC.

The chain joins TRBV10-3 to TRBJ1-2; no firm D call. V was shortened by 4 bases and J by 2 bases, with 11 bases between the two germline ends. Germline CDR1 is ENHRY and CDR2 is SYGVKD. CDR3 length: 14 residues. CDR3 in amino acids: CAISGQELNYGYTF. The CDR3 bases are TGTGCCATCAGTGGCCAGGAACTAAACTATGGCTACACCTTC.

This sequence joins TRBV7-9 and TRBJ1-1; D may be TRBD1 (6 bases). The CDR3 covers 17 residues. Per the germline V gene, CDR1 is SEHNR and CDR2 is FQNEAQ (reference sequence). The V end was cut by 0 bases, the J end by 6 bases, with 20 bases between. This CDR3 is CASSLALDGGGRAEAFF. The DNA of the CDR3 is TGTGCCAGCAGCTTAGCATTGGATGGGGGCGGGAGGGCTGAAGCTTTCTTT.

The chain combines TRBV28 with TRBJ2-3; no clear D gene. The CDR3 runs to 12 residues. Germline loops: CDR1 MDHEN, CDR2 SYDVKM. Trimming stripped 5 bases from V and 9 bases from J, with 12 bases between. The CDR3 nucleotides read TGTGCCAGCAGTCCAAGCTCCCTAACGCAGTATTTT. Protein product: CASSPSSLTQYF.

Points on this clone: The sample carries other DNA sequences with the same CDR3. The V gene is TRBV30, the J gene TRBJ2-5; 7 bases map to TRBD2. Germline lookup yields CDR1 GTSNPN and CDR2 SVGIG (reference sequence). With V trimmed by 4 bases and J by 2 bases, 1 base remained unmatched. The CDR3 extends over 12 amino acids. The CDR3 region has the DNA TGTGCCTGGACTAGCGGTCAAGAGACCCAGTACTTC. Translation: CAWTSGQETQYF.

The gene calls are TRBV7-6 and TRBJ2-7; 8 bases fit TRBD1. Germline values: CDR1 SGHVS, CDR2 FNYEAQ. There are 17 residues in the CDR3. The trim removed 5 bases at V and 0 bases at J, leaving 12 bases unmatched. The CDR3 region has the DNA TGTGCCAGCAGCCCCCAGGGGGCGAGGTCTATCTCCTACGAGCAGTACTTC. It is translated as CASSPQGARSISYEQYF. Variable domain in full (rest from reference TRBV7-6 and TRBJ2-7): GAGVSQSPRYKVTKRGQDVALRCDPISGHVSLYWYRQALGQGPEFLTYFNYEAQQDKSGLPNDRFSAERPEGSISTLTIQRTEQRDSAMYRCASSPQGARSISYEQYFGPGTRLTVT.

CDR3 sequence: CASSQDQGAGGHHEQFF. The DNA of the CDR3 is TGTGCCAGCAGCCAAGATCAGGGAGCGGGAGGGCACCATGAGCAGTTCTTC. The chain combines TRBV14 with TRBJ2-1; TRBD2 aligns across 10 bases. The CDR3 loop spans 17 amino acids. The germline CDR1 and CDR2 sequences are SGHDN and FVKESK. J lost 8 bases, V lost 0 bases, and 10 bases had no gene match.

The rearrangement joins TRBV4-3 to TRBJ2-3; D remains unclear. V gave up 0 bases and J gave up 6 bases, with 10 bases separating them. Germline values: CDR1 LGHNA, CDR2 YSLEER. The CDR3 runs to 14 residues. This chain's CDR3 is CASSQDRQADTQYF. As DNA, the CDR3 is TGCGCCAGCAGCCAAGATCGCCAGGCGGATACGCAGTATTTT.

The chain is built from TRBV7-2 and TRBJ2-3; D ambiguous. Germline values: CDR1 SGHTA, CDR2 FQGNSA. The CDR3 runs 12 residues. Deletions cut 10 bases from V and 0 bases from J, with 8 bases between. The CDR3 nucleotides are TGTGCCACACGTCCCAGCACAGATACGCAGTATTTT. It is translated as CATRPSTDTQYF.

The rearrangement joins TRBV30 to TRBJ2-3; 7 bases match TRBD2. J lost 0 bases, V lost 4 bases, and 10 bases had no gene match. The CDR3 has 16 amino acids. Germline V gene data show CDR1 as GTSNPN and CDR2 as SVGIG (reference sequence). CDR3 bases: TGTGCCTGGACCCCCCTAGCGGACGCTAGCACAGATACGCAGTATTTT. Protein product: CAWTPLADASTDTQYF.

The chain joins TRBV4-2 to TRBJ1-5; D unclear. The germline V and J ends were trimmed by 0 bases and 4 bases, with 10 bases remaining between them. CDR3 length: 15 amino acids. Germline CDR1 is LGHNA and CDR2 is YNFKEQ. Written as DNA, the CDR3 is TGTGCCAGCAGCCAAGAAGGTAACCAAAATCAGCCCCAGCATTTT. The encoded protein is CASSQEGNQNQPQHF.

This clone was picked up one time. Different DNA sequences within this sample yield the same CDR3. This CDR3 is CASSLRGNYGYTF. As DNA, the CDR3 is TGTGCCAGCAGTTTAAGAGGGAACTATGGCTACACCTTC. The chain carries TRBV28 and TRBJ1-2; the D is unclear. The V end lost 2 bases, the J end lost 2 bases, and 6 bases lay between the germline ends. CDR3 size: 13 residues. CDR1 and CDR2 from the germline V gene are MDHEN and SYDVKM.

The chain couples TRBV27 to TRBJ2-7; D is tentatively TRBD1 or TRBD2 (5 bases each). Trimming removed 7 bases from V and 1 base from J, with 14 bases in between. The CDR3 covers 14 residues. In germline, CDR1 is MNHEY, CDR2 SMNVEV (reference sequence). The CDR3 nucleotides are TGTGCCAGCATCGACCGGGACGGATCCTACGAGCAGTACTTC. It translates to CASIDRDGSYEQYF.

The chain combines TRBV11-2 with TRBJ2-1, with 9 bases that match TRBD1. The V segment lost 8 bases and the J segment 8 bases; nucleotides outside the gene matches: 10. The length of the CDR3 is 14 residues. Germline CDR1 is SGHAT and CDR2 is FQNNGV. For the CDR3, the DNA is TGTGCCAGCCAACGGGACAGGGCTTTAGATGAGCAGTTCTTC. This encodes CASQRDRALDEQFF.

CDR3 DNA sequence: TGCGCCAGCAGCTCCGGAGGGACAGGGAATGAAAAACTGTTTTTT. Translation gives CASSSGGTGNEKLFF. The chain couples TRBV5-1 to TRBJ1-4; TRBD1 matches at 9 bases. Germline V gene sequence: CDR1 SGHRS, CDR2 YFSETQ. The V gene end was trimmed by 3 bases and the J gene end by 5 bases; junction bases not matched to a gene: 5. There are 15 residues in the CDR3.

The chain is built from TRBV4-1 and TRBJ1-4; 8 nucleotides line up with TRBD1. CDR1 is MGHRA and CDR2 is YSYEKL in the germline V gene. The CDR3 has 17 residues. With V trimmed by 2 bases and J by 6 bases, 11 bases remained unmatched. The CDR3 here is CASSQSKEAGGHEKLFF. The DNA of the CDR3 is TGCGCCAGCAGCCAAAGTAAGGAGGCAGGGGGCCATGAAAAACTGTTTTTT.

This sequence joins TRBV19 and TRBJ1-3; tentatively, D is TRBD1 (6 bases). The CDR3 is made up of 15 amino acids. V dropped 5 bases and J dropped 0 bases, with 11 bases sitting between them. Germline V gene data show CDR1 as LNHDA and CDR2 as SQIVND (reference sequence). The CDR3 nucleotides read TGTGCCAGTAGTCTAAGACAGGACTCTGGAAACACCATATATTTT. This gives the protein CASSLRQDSGNTIYF.

This chain joins TRBV7-3 and TRBJ2-1, with D hard to call. Germline V CDR1 and CDR2: SGHTA, FQGTGA. Deletions cut 5 bases from V and 3 bases from J, with 8 bases between. This CDR3 comprises 13 residues. The CDR3 nucleotides read TGTGCCAGCAGCGCCGGAGTCTACAATGAGCAGTTCTTC. This translates into CASSAGVYNEQFF. The full variable domain, with the rest looked up from reference TRBV7-3 and TRBJ2-1, is GAGVSQTPSNKVTEKGKYVELRCDPISGHTALYWYRQSLGQGPEFLIYFQGTGAADDSGLPNDRFFAVRPEGSVSTLKIQRTERGDSAVYLCASSAGVYNEQFFGPGTRLTVL.

The sample holds one count of this clone. This chain joins TRBV7-8 and TRBJ1-1; 9 bases map to TRBD1. The germline gives CDR1 SGHVS, CDR2 FQNEAQ. CDR3 length: 15 residues. V dropped 5 bases and J dropped 6; count of bases not matched to a gene: 10. CDR3 in DNA: TGTGCCAGCAGCCGCGGGGACAGGGACCTCTCTGAAGCTTTCTTT. It encodes CASSRGDRDLSEAFF.

V and J are TRBV28 and TRBJ1-1, with a possible D match to TRBD1 (6 bases). This CDR3 comprises 15 residues. CDR1 and CDR2 from the germline V gene are MDHEN and SYDVKM. The V gene lost 6 bases and the J gene lost 5 bases, with 19 bases spanning the gap. The CDR3 loop is CASSVGGDPETEAFF. DNA for the CDR3: TGTGCCAGCAGCGTAGGGGGGGATCCGGAGACTGAAGCTTTCTTT. Drawing the rest from reference TRBV28 and TRBJ1-1, the complete variable domain is DVKVTQSSRYLVKRTGEKVFLECVQDMDHENMFWYRQDPGLGLRLIYFSYDVKMKEKGDIPEGYSVSREKKERFSLILESASTNQTSMYLCASSVGGDPETEAFFGQGTRLTVV.

The V gene is TRBV6-5, the J gene TRBJ2-1; D not certain. The V gene lost 6 bases and the J gene lost 4 bases, with 13 bases spanning the gap. This CDR3 comprises 14 residues. Germline CDR1 MNHEY, CDR2 SVGAGI. Here the CDR3 DNA reads TGTGCCAGCAGCCTCGAGTCCGCTTACAATGAGCAGTTCTTC. Protein product: CASSLESAYNEQFF.